This T cell receptor (beta chain) stems from a study of blood T cell repertoires in COVID-19. Turning to the study itself: Samples representing acute and convalescent COVID-19 were sourced from the United States, Italy and Spain. In each case, the material was cDNA or gDNA derived from T cells, B-cell-depleted T cells, or PBMCs.

The germline gives CDR1 LGHDT, CDR2 YNNKEL (reference sequence). The CDR3 loop spans 16 amino acids. V lost 1 base and J lost 8; bases outside the gene matches: 9. Original methodology: For nucleated cells, counts were estimated from reference gene primer amplification. Only in-frame clones appear in the TCRdb table, and some are missing; sequencing was by immunoSEQ multiplex PCR. V and J calls and clone size are as listed in that table; D and trimming were resolved from the DNA. The sample comprises 130,000 or so clones, nearly 70% of which are singletons, and 1.5% to 2% rests with the top ten. The source is a woman aged 70-85 years with acute or convalescent COVID-19. The V and J genes are TRBV3-1 (or the pseudogene TRBV3-2) and TRBJ2-1; 9 bases are shared with TRBD2. The specimen sequenced was peripheral blood. CDR3 sequence reads: CASSQGSGGPAHEQFF. As DNA, the CDR3 is TGTGCCAGCAGCCAAGGTAGCGGGGGCCCTGCCCATGAGCAGTTCTTC.